This note documents a single TCR beta chain sequence. The data stem from a study of shared clonotypes between healthy human individuals. CDR1 is SGHTA and CDR2 is FQGTGA in the germline V gene. The CDR3 covers 15 residues. V was shortened by 4 bases and J by 0 bases, with 12 bases between the two germline ends. Sequencing was performed with immunoSEQ multiplex PCR; in TCRdb, only in-frame clones are kept and a portion is missing. This table holds 980,000 or so clones, 76% found once. Sequenced sample: memory CD4+ T cells sorted from blood. Subset described: CD45RA-negative fraction. This clonotype was obtained from a man between 18 and 29 years old in good health. The rearrangement links TRBV7-3 to TRBJ1-2; D remains unclear. CDR3: CASSSPRVSNYGYTF. CDR3 DNA sequence: TGTGCCAGCAGCTCCCCCAGAGTGTCTAACTATGGCTACACCTTC.